What follows are 19 T cell receptor beta chains derived from one specimen sequenced in a study of graft-versus-host responses after intestinal transplantation. These receptors are not linked to any known antigen. Assay: immunoSEQ multiplex PCR; the TCRdb copy retains only in-frame clones and omits some. The top ten hold about 2.7% of the sample, which has 70,000 to 75,000 clones, roughly 90% seen once. Sequencing used unstimulated CD8+ T cells sorted from spleen or lymph node cells, obtained before intestinal transplant. The origin of the receptors is a human donor who received an intestinal transplant.

V gene TRBV4-1 combines with J gene TRBJ2-1; 16 bases align to TRBD2. Trimming removed 0 bases from V and 0 bases from J; junction bases left unmatched: 11. This CDR3 region has 22 residues. Per germline, CDR1 MGHRA and CDR2 YSYEKL. The CDR3 spells CASSQEGTPGLAGGHSYNEQFF. The DNA of the CDR3 is TGCGCCAGCAGCCAAGAGGGAACTCCGGGACTAGCGGGAGGGCACTCCTACAATGAGCAGTTCTTC.

The genes are TRBV6-5 and TRBJ1-1; no clear D gene. V was clipped by 5 bases and J by 6 bases, with 10 bases between them. This CDR3 spans 12 amino acids. Germline values: CDR1 MNHEY, CDR2 SVGAGI. The CDR3 coding sequence is TGTGCCAGCAGTGCCGGGAGAGCTGAAGCTTTCTTT. Translating gives CASSAGRAEAFF.

DNA for the CDR3: TGTGCCAGCAGCTTGGGGGACAGGGGATCCTACGAGCAGTACTTC. This translates into CASSLGDRGSYEQYF. The chain couples TRBV5-4 to TRBJ2-7, with TRBD1 matching over 10 bases. Germline-derived CDR1 and CDR2 are SGHNT and YYREEE (reference sequence). The CDR3 runs 15 residues. The ends lost 0 bases at V and 1 base at J; junction bases unmatched: 1.

In its sample, this clone was seen once. V and J are TRBV7-8 and TRBJ1-6; 7 bases align to TRBD1. V trimming: 3 bases; J trimming: 0 bases; junction bases outside the gene matches: 2. This CDR3 has 16 amino acids. In germline, CDR1 is SGHVS, CDR2 FQNEAQ. DNA of the CDR3: TGTGCCAGCAGCTTGACAGGGAGCTCCTATAATTCACCCCTCCACTTT. Translated: CASSLTGSSYNSPLHF.

The CDR3 loop reads CASSGGLAGDEQYF. For the CDR3, the DNA is TGTGCCAGCAGTGGGGGACTAGCGGGAGACGAGCAGTACTTC. The chain has TRBV27 and TRBJ2-7, with TRBD2 identical over 14 bases. CDR1 is MNHEY, CDR2 SMNVEV, per germline (reference sequence). There are 14 residues in the CDR3. The junction had 2 bases not matched to a gene; V was cut back by 5 bases and J by 5 bases.

The gene calls are TRBV6-5 and TRBJ1-2; D may be TRBD1 (5 bases). Germline lookup yields CDR1 MNHEY and CDR2 SVGAGI. With 5 bases removed from V and 11 bases from J, the gap between germline ends came to 15 bases. This CDR3 is built from 12 residues. The CDR3 is CASSDPGFLYTF. The CDR3 DNA follows: TGTGCCAGCAGTGATCCAGGGTTCTTATACACCTTC.

The rearrangement links TRBV6-6 to TRBJ2-7; tentatively, D is TRBD1 (6 bases). Trimming pared 5 bases from V and 3 bases from J, leaving 17 bases between. The CDR3 loop spans 15 amino acids. The germline V gene encodes CDR1 MNHNY and CDR2 SVGAGI (reference sequence). DNA for the CDR3: TGTGCCAGCAGTCCTAGGGGGAAGGGGGTCTACGAGCAGTACTTC. It codes for CASSPRGKGVYEQYF.

The chain couples TRBV28 to TRBJ1-4, with D perhaps TRBD1 (6 bases). The CDR3 loop spans 14 amino acids. Trimming removed 1 base at V and 13 bases at J, with 16 bases between. CDR1 MDHEN and CDR2 SYDVKM come from the germline V gene. CDR3 nucleotide sequence: TGTGCCAGCAGTTTATACAGGGAACCGATGGGACTGTTTTTT. Translating gives CASSLYREPMGLFF. The variable domain in full, completed from reference TRBV28 and TRBJ1-4, reads DVKVTQSSRYLVKRTGEKVFLECVQDMDHENMFWYRQDPGLGLRLIYFSYDVKMKEKGDIPEGYSVSREKKERFSLILESASTNQTSMYLCASSLYREPMGLFFGSGTQLSVL.

The chain couples TRBV19 to TRBJ2-7; 11 nucleotides align to TRBD2. V gave up 10 bases and J gave up 0 bases; unmatched junction bases: 8. The length of the CDR3 is 15 residues. Germline V gene lookup returns CDR1 LNHDA and CDR2 SQIVND (reference sequence). DNA of the CDR3: TGTGCCACCTGCCCCGGGACTAGCGGCTCCTACGAGCAGTACTTC. Encoded protein: CATCPGTSGSYEQYF.

The CDR3, as DNA: TGTGCCAGCAGCAAAGCGGGGGGGCAAGAGACCCAGTACTTC. Its protein product is CASSKAGGQETQYF. The chain couples TRBV21-1 to TRBJ2-5; the table's D call, TRBD2, has no DNA check behind it. TRBV21-1 is flagged as a pseudogene. CDR3 size: 14 residues.

The CDR3 region has the DNA TGTGCCAGCAGCTTGGGGTCAGGGAATGAGCAGTTCTTC. Translation: CASSLGSGNEQFF. The chain combines TRBV5-4 with TRBJ2-1, with D maybe TRBD1 (5 bases). V was trimmed by 0 bases and J by 7 bases, leaving 8 bases between them. From germline, CDR1 is SGHNT and CDR2 YYREEE (reference sequence). The CDR3 is 13 residues long.

In this sample, this clone turned up once. The J gene is TRBJ1-5, the V gene TRBV28; TRBD1 matches at 8 bases. Germline trimming cut 6 bases from V and 6 bases from J; bases unmatched to any gene: 7. The CDR3 runs to 14 residues. Germline V gives CDR1 MDHEN, CDR2 SYDVKM. The CDR3 nucleotides are TGTGCCAGCAGCAAGGACAGGGAAGCTCAGCCCCAGCATTTT. This codes for CASSKDREAQPQHF.

V gene TRBV9 combines with J gene TRBJ1-1; maybe TRBD1 (6 bases). CDR1 is SGDLS and CDR2 is YYNGEE in the germline V gene. The CDR3 spans 15 residues. V was shortened by 1 base and J by 1 base, with 11 bases between the two germline ends. The CDR3 sequence: CASSVSGGGNTEAFF. DNA of the CDR3: TGTGCCAGCAGCGTAAGTGGGGGCGGGAACACTGAAGCTTTCTTT.

This clone was seen a single time. The chain uses TRBV11-2 and TRBJ1-1; maybe TRBD1 (5 bases). Germline CDR1 reads SGHAT; CDR2 reads FQNNGV. CDR3 length: 15 amino acids. Trimming removed 0 bases at V and 1 base at J, with 9 bases between. The CDR3 DNA reads TGTGCCAGCAGCTTAGATCCCAGGGCGAACACTGAAGCTTTCTTT. Translation: CASSLDPRANTEAFF.

V is TRBV28 and J is TRBJ2-7; tentative D call: TRBD1 (6 bases). Trimming pared 7 bases from V and 1 base from J, leaving 11 bases between. Germline V CDR1 and CDR2: MDHEN, SYDVKM. The CDR3 consists of 13 residues. DNA for the CDR3: TGTGCCAGCATAACACAGGGATCCTACGAGCAGTACTTC. This translates into CASITQGSYEQYF.

The chain has TRBV7-9 and TRBJ2-1; D remains unclear. The CDR3 is 13 amino acids. Germline V gene lookup returns CDR1 SEHNR and CDR2 FQNEAQ (reference sequence). Trimming took 1 base from V and 10 from J, leaving 11 bases between them. The CDR3 DNA reads as TGTGCCAGCAGCTTAGATATCCGTTCCGAGCAGTTCTTC. This codes for CASSLDIRSEQFF. Complete variable domain (other parts from reference TRBV7-9 and TRBJ2-1): DTGVSQNPRHKITKRGQNVTFRCDPISEHNRLYWYRQTLGQGPEFLTYFQNEAQLEKSRLLSDRFSAERPKGSFSTLEIQRTEQGDSAMYLCASSLDIRSEQFFGPGTRLTVL.

The chain employs TRBV29-1 and TRBJ2-1; 7 positions match TRBD2. The CDR3 contains 16 residues. Germline trimming cut 3 bases from V and 0 bases from J; bases unmatched to any gene: 8. Germline values: CDR1 SQVTM, CDR2 ANQGSEA. CDR3 sequence (DNA): TGCAGCGTTGAGTCGGGAGGATTTAGCTCCTACAATGAGCAGTTCTTC. Translation gives CSVESGGFSSYNEQFF.

The CDR3 loop is CASSPRGQVYGYTF. The CDR3 nucleotides read TGTGCCAGCTCACCACGGGGACAGGTCTATGGCTACACCTTC. The J gene is TRBJ1-2, the V gene TRBV18; 8 bases match TRBD1. This CDR3 has 14 residues. Unmatched junction bases numbered 2, after V lost 1 base and J lost 4 bases. Germline-derived CDR1 and CDR2 are KGHSH and LQKENI. Using reference TRBV18 and TRBJ1-2 for the parts outside the CDR3, the full variable domain is NAGVMQNPRHLVRRRGQEARLRCSPMKGHSHVYWYRQLPEEGLKFMVYLQKENIIDESGMPKERFSAEFPKEGPSILRIQQVVRGDSAAYFCASSPRGQVYGYTFGSGTRLTVV.

This chain connects TRBV10-3 to TRBJ1-1, with 9 bases lining up with TRBD1. Per germline, CDR1 ENHRY and CDR2 SYGVKD. The junction had 11 bases not matched to a gene; V was cut back by 2 bases and J by 1 base. The CDR3 has 18 residues. CDR3 loop: CAISEPATGGIRNTEAFF. In nucleotides, the CDR3 is TGTGCCATCAGTGAGCCGGCAACAGGGGGCATTCGGAACACTGAAGCTTTCTTT.